The next 24 T cell receptor beta chains were all read from a single sample in a study of cytomegalovirus exposure and HLA in healthy donors. PCR primers comprised 60 Vbeta and 13 Jbeta primers. The method was immunoSEQ multiplex PCR; TCRdb's version includes in-frame clones alone and lacks a portion of them. The sample has 150,000 to 200,000 clones, just over 75% seen once. The sequencing sample was made of PBMCs. The origin of the receptors is a woman in her thirties or forties in good health and CMV-seronegative.

The chain has TRBV5-1 and TRBJ2-7; 7 bases are a match to TRBD2. The CDR3 is made up of 14 amino acids. Germline values: CDR1 SGHRS, CDR2 YFSETQ. J gave up 6 bases and V 2 bases, and 8 bases lay outside the gene matches. CDR3 amino acids: CASSFGSSGGEQYF. The DNA for the CDR3 is TGCGCCAGCAGCTTCGGTAGCTCGGGGGGCGAGCAGTACTTC.

V gene TRBV28 combines with J gene TRBJ1-2; possibly TRBD1 for D (6 bases). The length of the CDR3 is 14 residues. Germline V gene data show CDR1 as MDHEN and CDR2 as SYDVKM. V was pared by 6 bases and J by 5 bases, with 16 bases between. As DNA, the CDR3 is TGTGCCAGCAGGGTGGGGGCAAACCAGTATGGCTACACCTTC. This codes for CASRVGANQYGYTF.

The chain joins TRBV7-3 to TRBJ1-2, with a possible D match to TRBD1 (6 bases). Trimming took 0 bases from V and 2 from J, leaving 10 bases between them. The CDR3 extends over 15 amino acids. Germline V gives CDR1 SGHTA, CDR2 FQGTGA. CDR3 loop: CASSLTGTSNYGYTF. CDR3 nucleotides: TGTGCCAGCAGCTTAACAGGGACATCCAACTATGGCTACACCTTC.

The chain is built from TRBV6-1 and TRBJ1-4; unclear D gene. The length of the CDR3 is 14 residues. The germline V gene has CDR1 MNHNS and CDR2 SASEGT. The V end lost 3 bases, the J end lost 6 bases, and 11 bases lay between the germline ends. The CDR3 spells CASSEALTYEKLFF. DNA of the CDR3: TGTGCCAGCAGTGAGGCTCTCACCTATGAAAAACTGTTTTTT.

In this sample, this clone turned up once. The chain carries TRBV10-3 and TRBJ1-5; the D gene is possibly TRBD1 (6 bases). Trimming pared 6 bases from V and 6 bases from J, leaving 12 bases between. The CDR3 is 13 amino acids. The germline CDR1 and CDR2 sequences are ENHRY and SYGVKD. The CDR3 reads CAIRAGAAQPQHF. The CDR3 region has the DNA TGTGCCATCAGGGCGGGGGCCGCTCAGCCCCAGCATTTT.

This clone has only a few counts. The CDR3 sequence: CASSKSGTRDRSSYNEQFF. In DNA, the CDR3 is TGCGCCAGCAGCAAATCCGGGACTAGGGACCGAAGCTCCTACAATGAGCAGTTCTTC. The chain couples TRBV5-1 to TRBJ2-1, with TRBD2 identical over 8 bases. The CDR3 has 19 residues. Unmatched junction bases numbered 15, after V lost 4 bases and J lost 0 bases. CDR1 is SGHRS, CDR2 YFSETQ, per germline.

This clone was observed a single time. The chain couples TRBV7-3 to TRBJ1-2; D unclear. The CDR3 sequence is 16 residues long. The V end lost 1 base, the J end lost 2 bases, and 14 bases lay between the germline ends. Germline assignment: CDR1 SGHTA and CDR2 FQGTGA. DNA for the CDR3: TGTGCCAGCAGCTTAAGTGGGCCATACAGCAACTATGGCTACACCTTC. This translates into CASSLSGPYSNYGYTF. The whole variable domain, filled in from reference TRBV7-3 and TRBJ1-2, reads GAGVSQTPSNKVTEKGKYVELRCDPISGHTALYWYRQSLGQGPEFLIYFQGTGAADDSGLPNDRFFAVRPEGSVSTLKIQRTERGDSAVYLCASSLSGPYSNYGYTFGSGTRLTVV.

In the case of this clone: The identical CDR3 is also encoded by other nucleotide sequences in the sample. The V gene is TRBV27, the J gene TRBJ2-7; D ambiguous. V lost 8 bases and J lost 0, with 14 bases in between. This CDR3 region has 14 residues. Germline V gives CDR1 MNHEY, CDR2 SMNVEV (reference sequence). CDR3 protein: CASSPTYSSYEQYF. The CDR3 region has the DNA TGTGCCAGCTCCCCTACTTATAGCTCCTACGAGCAGTACTTC.

The sample holds one count of this clone. J is TRBJ2-1 and V is TRBV2; D uncertain. V lost 5 bases and J 8 bases, leaving 19 bases between the germline ends. Germline V gene lookup returns CDR1 SNHLY and CDR2 FYNNEI. The CDR3 runs to 15 residues. The CDR3 spells CASSSASTNFDEQFF. The CDR3 DNA follows: TGTGCCAGCAGTTCCGCCTCTACTAATTTCGATGAGCAGTTCTTC.

CDR3 protein: CASKRTPKVYEQYF. The CDR3 region has the DNA TGTGCCAGTAAAAGGACACCTAAAGTTTACGAGCAGTACTTC. V is TRBV19 and J is TRBJ2-7; tentatively, D is TRBD1 (5 bases). V lost 7 bases and J lost 4, with 17 bases in between. The CDR3 has 14 amino acids. CDR1 is LNHDA and CDR2 is SQIVND in the germline V gene (reference sequence).

The gene calls are TRBV5-1 and TRBJ2-1, with 10 nucleotides matching TRBD1. Germline V gene data show CDR1 as SGHRS and CDR2 as YFSETQ. With 4 bases clipped from V and 2 bases from J, the junction kept 3 bases outside the gene matches. The CDR3 runs 15 residues. The CDR3 sequence: CASSIGQGAYNEQFF. CDR3 nucleotides: TGCGCCAGCAGCATTGGACAGGGGGCCTACAATGAGCAGTTCTTC.

The rearrangement joins TRBV4-2 to TRBJ2-5; no definite D call. Germline CDR1 LGHNA, CDR2 YNFKEQ. V gave up 0 bases and J gave up 1 base, with 12 bases separating them. The CDR3 extends over 16 amino acids. As DNA, the CDR3 is TGTGCCAGCAGCCAAGAGGGCGCCACGCCCCAAGAGACCCAGTACTTC. Translating gives CASSQEGATPQETQYF.

The chain joins TRBV13 to TRBJ2-7, with 10 nucleotides matching TRBD1. The germline V gene has CDR1 PRHDT and CDR2 FYEKMQ (reference sequence). Trimming took 2 bases from V and 5 from J; bases not matched to a gene: 6. The CDR3 length is 15 residues. DNA for the CDR3: TGTGCCAGCAGCTTATTAGGGACAGGGGAAGACGAGCAGTACTTC. Translated: CASSLLGTGEDEQYF. The full variable domain, rest sourced from reference TRBV13 and TRBJ2-7, is AAGVIQSPRHLIKEKRETATLKCYPIPRHDTVYWYQQGPGQDPQFLISFYEKMQSDKGSIPDRFSAQQFSDYHSELNMSSLELGDSALYFCASSLLGTGEDEQYFGPGTRLTVT.

In DNA, the CDR3 is TGCGCCAGCAGCCCGATGGGACAGGGACAATCCTACGAGCAGTACTTC. Protein sequence: CASSPMGQGQSYEQYF. V usage is TRBV5-1 and J usage is TRBJ2-7; 9 nucleotides line up with TRBD1. Germline CDR1 reads SGHRS; CDR2 reads YFSETQ. V gave up 4 bases and J gave up 1 base; unmatched junction bases: 9. This CDR3 is 16 amino acids long.

In its sample, this clone was seen once. The chain joins TRBV5-1 to TRBJ1-3, with TRBD1 matching over 10 bases. J lost 1 base, V lost 0 bases, and 7 bases had no gene match. Germline V gene lookup returns CDR1 SGHRS and CDR2 YFSETQ. The CDR3 sequence is 18 residues long. The DNA for the CDR3 is TGCGCCAGCAGCTTGGACGGGACAGGGGACAGGTCTGGAAACACCATATATTTT. Translation: CASSLDGTGDRSGNTIYF.

This clone was seen a few times. The V call is TRBV30, the J call TRBJ2-7; TRBD2 matches 8 bases. V dropped 3 bases and J dropped 6; count of bases not matched to a gene: 22. The CDR3 has 18 amino acids. Germline V gene sequence: CDR1 GTSNPN, CDR2 SVGIG (reference sequence). The CDR3 region has the DNA TGTGCCTGGAGGCCCCGGGGACTAGGTCTTGGTGGTCCGGGCGAGCAGTACTTC. Translation: CAWRPRGLGLGGPGEQYF.

In DNA, the CDR3 is TGTGCCAGCTCACCACGGGGACAGGCCTACGAGCAGTACTTC. It encodes CASSPRGQAYEQYF. This rearrangement joins TRBV18 to TRBJ2-7; TRBD1 matches 8 bases. Trimming cost V 1 base and J 2 bases; bases outside gene matches: 1. Germline loops: CDR1 KGHSH, CDR2 LQKENI. This CDR3 has 14 amino acids.

This rearrangement joins TRBV27 to TRBJ1-2, with TRBD1 matching 10 bases. Germline V lookup: CDR1 MNHEY, CDR2 SMNVEV (reference sequence). V shed 4 bases, J shed 3 bases, and the junction held 8 bases outside the gene matches. There are 16 residues in the CDR3. The CDR3 DNA reads TGTGCCAGCAGTTCCCACGACAGGGGGCGAGACTATGGCTACACCTTC. This codes for CASSSHDRGRDYGYTF.

V gene TRBV6-1 combines with J gene TRBJ2-1; D perhaps matches TRBD2 (5 bases). The V end was cut by 4 bases, the J end by 6 bases, with 13 bases between. The germline V gene encodes CDR1 MNHNS and CDR2 SASEGT. This CDR3 spans 14 amino acids. CDR3 DNA: TGTGCCAGCAGTGGATCCCTTACTAGCAATGAGCAGTTCTTC. This sequence encodes CASSGSLTSNEQFF.

This chain connects TRBV6-1 to TRBJ1-3, with 12 nucleotides matching TRBD1. The CDR3 is 18 residues long. The germline gives CDR1 MNHNS, CDR2 SASEGT. V shed 2 bases and J 2 bases; nucleotides not matched to a gene: 7. The chain's CDR3 is CASSEQGTGGFPGNTIYF. Written as DNA, the CDR3 is TGTGCCAGCAGTGAACAGGGGACAGGGGGCTTCCCTGGAAACACCATATATTTT.

This chain connects TRBV4-1 to TRBJ2-7, with D possibly matching TRBD2 (6 bases). The CDR3 spans 14 residues. V lost 1 base and J 6 bases, leaving 13 bases between the germline ends. From germline, CDR1 is MGHRA and CDR2 YSYEKL. CDR3 protein: CASSQVEGESEQYF. The CDR3 nucleotides are TGCGCCAGCAGCCAAGTGGAGGGAGAGAGCGAGCAGTACTTC.

The chain uses TRBV30 and TRBJ2-7; D is uncertain. Germline assignment: CDR1 GTSNPN and CDR2 SVGIG (reference sequence). V lost 5 bases, J lost 0 bases, and 14 bases lay in between. The CDR3 is 14 residues long. The CDR3 nucleotides are TGTGCCTGGGATTCCAGTTATAACTCCTACGAGCAGTACTTC. This gives the protein CAWDSSYNSYEQYF.

The J gene is TRBJ1-2, the V gene TRBV6-1; possible D gene TRBD1, 6 bases. CDR3 length: 13 amino acids. CDR1 is MNHNS, CDR2 SASEGT, per germline. V was cut by 10 bases and J by 6 bases, with 18 bases left in between. The CDR3 DNA sequence: TGTGCCACTAGTAATAGGGACACTGATGGCTACACCTTC. It encodes CATSNRDTDGYTF.

This chain uses TRBV7-9 with TRBJ2-1; tentative D call: TRBD2 (5 bases). The length of the CDR3 is 14 residues. Per the germline V gene, CDR1 is SEHNR and CDR2 is FQNEAQ (reference sequence). V gave up 2 bases and J gave up 1 base, with 6 bases separating them. Written as DNA, the CDR3 is TGTGCCAGCAGCTTAAGAGGGTCCTACAATGAGCAGTTCTTC. Translated: CASSLRGSYNEQFF.